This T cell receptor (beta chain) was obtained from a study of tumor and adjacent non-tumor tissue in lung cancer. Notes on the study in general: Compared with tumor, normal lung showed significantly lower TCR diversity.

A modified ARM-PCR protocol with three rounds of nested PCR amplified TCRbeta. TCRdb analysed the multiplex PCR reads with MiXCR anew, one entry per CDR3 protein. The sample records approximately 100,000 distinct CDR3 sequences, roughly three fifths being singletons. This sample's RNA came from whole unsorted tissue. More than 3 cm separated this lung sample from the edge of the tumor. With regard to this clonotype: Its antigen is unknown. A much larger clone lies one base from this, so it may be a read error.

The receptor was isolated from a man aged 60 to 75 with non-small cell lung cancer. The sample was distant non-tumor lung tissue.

CDR3 DNA sequence: TGTGCCAGCAGCCATGGCGTTGAGGATACGCAGTATTTT. Amino acid sequence: CASSHGVEDTQYF. This chain joins TRBV5-5 and TRBJ2-3; D gene uncertain. Trimming took 4 bases from V and 6 from J, leaving 12 bases between them. Per germline, CDR1 SGHKS and CDR2 YYEKEE (reference sequence). This CDR3 contains 13 residues.